This T cell receptor (beta chain) was recovered during a study of T cells in Graves' hyperthyroidism and ophthalmopathy. Looking at the study overall: Sampling of peripheral blood happened at initial diagnosis, prior to any treatment.

Amplification of TCR beta CDR3 regions used RNA as the template. An initial round of RT-PCR targeting the TCR CDR3 relied on the HTBI primer set. TCRdb analysed the multiplex PCR reads with MiXCR anew, one entry per CDR3 protein. Of roughly 710,000 distinct CDR3 sequences listed, around a third were seen once; the top ten hold approximately 31%. Deletions cut 0 bases from V and 1 base from J, with 6 bases between. This CDR3 comprises 14 residues. Germline CDR1 SEHNR, CDR2 FQNEAQ (reference sequence). It was considered stable Graves' hyperthyroidism when ophthalmopathy did not progress within 18 months. Each diagnosis drew on symptoms, thyroxine, TRAb, thyroid ultrasound and orbital computed tomography findings. Study-wide results and caveats: Ophthalmopathy was model-predicted a median 6.5 months pre-onset.

This clonotype was seen ten or more times. No antigen is known for it. The chain has TRBV7-9 and TRBJ1-2; a possible D gene is TRBD1 (6 bases). Sequencing input: blood. The source is a middle-aged woman with Graves' hyperthyroidism. The CDR3 DNA reads TGTGCCAGCAGCTTAGCAGGGGGTAACTATGGCTACACCTTC. Amino acids: CASSLAGGNYGYTF.